This T cell receptor beta chain was documented in a study of cytomegalovirus exposure and HLA in healthy donors. Study results and limitations: HLA alleles showed associations with 15,000 to 20,000 TCR beta sequences in a later analysis, at a 0.05 false discovery rate.

A multiplex PCR was run with 60 Vbeta primers and 13 Jbeta primers. Method: immunoSEQ multiplex PCR; TCRdb's copy keeps in-frame clones and lacks some. This sample yields roughly 87,000 clones, of which about 77% are seen a single time; 4% to 4.5% belongs to the top ten. Note on this clone: Its antigen is not known.

The CDR3 is 15 amino acids. Per the germline V gene, CDR1 is MNHNY and CDR2 is SVGAGI (reference sequence). V was shortened by 4 bases and J by 2 bases, with 9 bases between the two germline ends. Material: PBMCs. The sequence was collected from a man in his fifties or sixties in good health and CMV-seronegative. The chain recombines TRBV6-6 with TRBJ2-6; D not certain. In DNA form, the CDR3 reads TGTGCCAGCAGTTCTCAGAGGCCTGGGGCCAACGTCCTGACTTTC. This translates into CASSSQRPGANVLTF.